The 27 T cell receptor beta chains given below trace back to one sample, sequenced in a study of T-cell memory formation after mild COVID-19. One entry per CDR3 protein results from TCRdb running MiXCR on the 5' RACE reads. Of 150,000 to 200,000 distinct CDR3 sequences in the sample, about a third were seen once. Input material: PBMCs or a T cell subset sorted from them (not recorded which). These receptors all come from an adult woman who had mild COVID-19 (a few samples of this study predate the infection). Cell type and time point are not known.

This chain joins TRBV5-6 and TRBJ2-1, with a weak D call TRBD2 (6 bases). Germline CDR1 reads SGHDT; CDR2 reads YYEEEE. The CDR3 loop spans 13 amino acids. Trimming pared 4 bases from V and 9 bases from J, leaving 14 bases between. In DNA form, the CDR3 reads TGTGCCAGCAGCCCGGAGGGCCTGGGTGAGCAGTTCTTC. Its translation: CASSPEGLGEQFF.

The chain has TRBV5-6 and TRBJ2-3; maybe TRBD1 (5 bases). V dropped 1 base and J dropped 3 bases, with 15 bases sitting between them. This CDR3 comprises 16 residues. CDR1 is SGHDT, CDR2 YYEEEE, per germline. The CDR3 spells CASSLLGFSGTDTQYF. The CDR3 DNA reads as TGTGCCAGCAGCTTGTTAGGGTTCTCAGGGACAGATACGCAGTATTTT.

J is TRBJ1-6 and V is TRBV7-9; 7 nucleotides line up with TRBD1. V dropped 5 bases and J dropped 5; count of bases not matched to a gene: 3. Germline V gene data show CDR1 as SEHNR and CDR2 as FQNEAQ (reference sequence). This CDR3 is built from 14 residues. CDR3 nucleotide sequence: TGTGCCAGCAGCCTGGGACAGAATAATTCACCCCTCCACTTT. Its protein is CASSLGQNNSPLHF.

The V call is TRBV30, the J call TRBJ2-3; TRBD2 aligns across 13 bases. V lost 5 bases and J lost 1; bases outside the gene matches: 0. The CDR3 covers 14 residues. Germline CDR1 and CDR2: GTSNPN and SVGIG (reference sequence). Written as DNA, the CDR3 is TGTGCCTGGGGGACTAGCGGGGGCACAGATACGCAGTATTTT. This translates into CAWGTSGGTDTQYF.

V usage is TRBV15 and J usage is TRBJ2-3, with D uncertain. This CDR3 comprises 13 residues. Germline assignment: CDR1 LNHNV and CDR2 YYDKDF (reference sequence). V lost 0 bases and J 4 bases, leaving 5 bases between the germline ends. CDR3: CATSRDQPDTQYF. For the CDR3, the DNA is TGTGCCACCAGCAGAGATCAGCCAGATACGCAGTATTTT.

This chain connects TRBV7-9 to TRBJ2-5; TRBD2 aligns across 7 bases. This CDR3 is built from 15 residues. The germline V gene encodes CDR1 SEHNR and CDR2 FQNEAQ (reference sequence). V dropped 4 bases and J dropped 0; count of bases not matched to a gene: 5. Here the CDR3 reads CASSSSGGNQETQYF. CDR3 DNA: TGTGCCAGCAGCTCCTCCGGGGGGAACCAAGAGACCCAGTACTTC.

This clonotype came up a few times. The chain recombines TRBV9 with TRBJ2-7, with 8 bases fitting TRBD1. V lost 4 bases to trimming and J lost 5 bases; unmatched junction nucleotides: 8. The CDR3 loop spans 14 amino acids. Germline loops: CDR1 SGDLS, CDR2 YYNGEE. DNA of the CDR3: TGTGCCAGCAGCCCAGGGGGCGCCGGGGACGAGCAGTACTTC. Translating gives CASSPGGAGDEQYF.

The chain joins TRBV29-1 to TRBJ2-7, with D possibly matching TRBD1 (5 bases). This CDR3 is 12 amino acids long. The V gene's germline CDR1 is SQVTM and CDR2 ANQGSEA. The V gene lost 4 bases and the J gene lost 2 bases, with 9 bases spanning the gap. The CDR3 loop is CSVAGKTYEQYF. CDR3 DNA sequence: TGCAGCGTTGCAGGGAAGACCTACGAGCAGTACTTC.

This clonotype was seen a handful of times. The rearrangement joins TRBV3-1 to TRBJ1-2, with D maybe TRBD1 (6 bases). V was pared by 4 bases and J by 4 bases, with 16 bases between. The length of the CDR3 is 15 residues. CDR1 is LGHDT, CDR2 YNNKEL, per germline (reference sequence). For the CDR3, the DNA is TGTGCCAGCAGCCGAGGTACCCAGGGGATCTATGGCTACACCTTC. It translates to CASSRGTQGIYGYTF.

The chain has TRBV20-1 and TRBJ1-2; a weak D match, TRBD1 (5 bases). The length of the CDR3 is 14 residues. Germline assignment: CDR1 DFQATT and CDR2 SNEGSKA (reference sequence). Trimming took 4 bases from V and 4 from J, leaving 16 bases between them. CDR3 sequence reads: CSANEGGEPYGYTF. In DNA form, the CDR3 reads TGCAGTGCTAATGAGGGAGGGGAGCCCTATGGCTACACCTTC.

J is TRBJ2-7 and V is TRBV29-1, with 7 bases matching TRBD2. This CDR3 region has 11 residues. Germline V gives CDR1 SQVTM, CDR2 ANQGSEA. V trimming: 5 bases; J trimming: 5 bases; junction bases outside the gene matches: 3. CDR3 in DNA: TGCAGCGTTCTCCGGGGGGACGAGCAGTACTTC. Translation: CSVLRGDEQYF.

This clonotype occurred a few times. The rearrangement uses TRBV5-1 and TRBJ2-1; 11 nucleotides agree with TRBD2. Germline lookup yields CDR1 SGHRS and CDR2 YFSETQ. This CDR3 spans 16 amino acids. J gave up 7 bases and V 2 bases, and 8 bases lay outside the gene matches. For the CDR3, the DNA is TGCGCCAGCAGCTTCCCGACTAGCGGGACAAAAAATGAGCAGTTCTTC. Translated: CASSFPTSGTKNEQFF.

The chain links TRBV4-1 to TRBJ1-4, with D possibly TRBD1 on 5 matching bases. The CDR3 runs to 15 residues. Looked up from germline, CDR1 is MGHRA and CDR2 is YSYEKL. V shed 2 bases and J shed 17 bases, with 24 bases lying between them. For the CDR3, the DNA is TGCGCCAGCAGCCAATCAGTCGGGACCCCTTTAGCGGTTTTTTTT. It yields the protein CASSQSVGTPLAVFF.

The chain recombines TRBV7-9 with TRBJ2-1; D possibly matches TRBD1 or TRBD2 (5 bases each). CDR1 is SEHNR and CDR2 is FQNEAQ in the germline V gene (reference sequence). V was pared by 1 base and J by 12 bases, with 13 bases between. This CDR3 has 13 amino acids. The CDR3 is CASSLVEGNPQFF. The CDR3 DNA follows: TGTGCCAGCAGCTTAGTCGAGGGGAATCCGCAGTTCTTC.

The chain employs TRBV6-2 or TRBV6-3 and TRBJ1-3; the D gene is possibly TRBD1 (5 bases). V was shortened by 5 bases and J by 3 bases, with 14 bases between the two germline ends. The germline gives CDR1 MNHEY, CDR2 SVGEGT. CDR3 length equals 15 residues. The CDR3 loop is CASSRDARGGNTIYF. The CDR3, as DNA: TGTGCCAGCAGTCGGGACGCCCGAGGTGGAAACACCATATATTTT.

The rearrangement joins TRBV20-1 to TRBJ2-2; D is undetermined. V dropped 0 bases and J dropped 0 bases, with 5 bases sitting between them. Germline V CDR1 and CDR2: DFQATT, SNEGSKA (reference sequence). The CDR3 is made up of 14 amino acids. CDR3 protein: CSARDHSNTGELFF. The CDR3 coding sequence is TGCAGTGCTAGAGATCATTCGAACACCGGGGAGCTGTTTTTT.

The rearrangement joins TRBV29-1 to TRBJ2-1; D uncertain. The V gene lost 0 bases and the J gene lost 4 bases, with 16 bases spanning the gap. The germline gives CDR1 SQVTM, CDR2 ANQGSEA. The CDR3 has 16 amino acids. Written as DNA, the CDR3 is TGCAGCGTTGAAGACAGGAAACAAGTTTTATACAATGAGCAGTTCTTC. It specifies CSVEDRKQVLYNEQFF.

The gene calls are TRBV7-8 and TRBJ2-1, with TRBD2 matching 8 bases. The J segment lost 8 bases and the V segment lost 6 bases, leaving 6 bases of the junction unmatched. The CDR3 totals 13 residues. The V gene's germline CDR1 is SGHVS and CDR2 FQNEAQ. For the CDR3, the DNA is TGTGCCAGCAGAAAACCGGGGGGGCATGAGCAGTTCTTC. Translated: CASRKPGGHEQFF.

Worth noting for this clonotype: The junction departs from the called germline gene at one end, perhaps through a read error. V and J are TRBV7-7 and TRBJ2-5; D possibly matches TRBD1 or TRBD2 (5 bases each). This CDR3 comprises 14 residues. CDR1 SSHAT and CDR2 FNYEAQ come from the germline V gene (reference sequence). CDR3 bases: TGTGCTAGCAGCTTGGGGGTTCACCAAGAGACCCAGTACTTC. It codes for CASSLGVHQETQYF.

The chain couples TRBV5-5 to TRBJ2-6; no clear D. The germline gives CDR1 SGHKS, CDR2 YYEKEE (reference sequence). V lost 4 bases, J lost 1 base, and 9 bases lay in between. This CDR3 is built from 15 residues. CDR3 nucleotide sequence: TGTGCCAGCAGCGGACGGTTATCTGGGGCCAACGTCCTGACTTTC. Translation: CASSGRLSGANVLTF.

This clonotype was counted a single time. In DNA, the CDR3 is TGTGCCAGCAGCCCCCTTAGCGGGAGAATCTACGAGCAGTACTTC. This translates into CASSPLSGRIYEQYF. The chain is built from TRBV6-5 and TRBJ2-7; TRBD2 agrees at 9 bases. V gave up 6 bases and J gave up 3 bases; unmatched junction bases: 9. The germline V gene has CDR1 MNHEY and CDR2 SVGAGI. The CDR3 length is 15 residues.

The chain recombines TRBV20-1 with TRBJ1-3; D gene unclear. Germline V gives CDR1 DFQATT, CDR2 SNEGSKA (reference sequence). The CDR3 runs 14 residues. V shed 0 bases and J shed 0 bases, with 6 bases lying between them. In DNA form, the CDR3 reads TGCAGTGCTAGAGATCCCAGCTCTGGAAACACCATATATTTT. Protein: CSARDPSSGNTIYF.

This clonotype showed up just a few times. The rearrangement uses TRBV11-2 and TRBJ2-7; D may be TRBD1 (6 bases). Germline V gene sequence: CDR1 SGHAT, CDR2 FQNNGV. The CDR3 is 12 residues long. The V gene lost 11 bases and the J gene lost 0 bases, with 11 bases spanning the gap. The DNA of the CDR3 is TGTGCCGGTGGGACAAACTCCTACGAGCAGTACTTC. Translation: CAGGTNSYEQYF.

This clonotype was detected a few times. The rearrangement joins TRBV12-3 or TRBV12-4 to TRBJ1-2, with a tentative D call TRBD1 (6 bases). The CDR3 covers 13 residues. Trimming took off 6 bases at V and 4 bases at J, with 12 bases between the two ends. The CDR3 sequence is CASSRMDSYGYTF. The DNA of the CDR3 is TGTGCCAGCAGCCGAATGGACAGCTATGGCTACACCTTC.

This clonotype occurred a few times. The gene calls are TRBV7-3 and TRBJ2-5, with 8 bases aligning to TRBD2. This CDR3 comprises 15 residues. J was trimmed by 3 bases and V by 2 bases; bases with no gene match: 5. Germline V gene sequence: CDR1 SGHTA, CDR2 FQGTGA. CDR3 in DNA: TGTGCCAGCAGCTTATCGGTTAGCGGGGAAGAGACCCAGTACTTC. Residues: CASSLSVSGEETQYF.

This clonotype was counted between two and nine times. This sequence joins TRBV7-6 and TRBJ2-3; no reliable D call. The CDR3 length is 13 residues. Trimming took off 5 bases at V and 4 bases at J, with 10 bases between the two ends. Looked up from germline, CDR1 is SGHVS and CDR2 is FNYEAQ. The CDR3 region is CASSPGWADTQYF. CDR3 in DNA: TGTGCCAGCAGCCCCGGTTGGGCAGATACGCAGTATTTT.

The chain couples TRBV6-6 to TRBJ2-7; a weak D match, TRBD2 (6 bases). The ends were cut back, 2 bases at V and 6 bases at J, with 8 bases in the middle. CDR3 length equals 12 residues. From germline, CDR1 is MNHNY and CDR2 SVGAGI (reference sequence). CDR3 region: CASSYGGAEQYF. The CDR3, as DNA: TGTGCCAGCAGTTACGGAGGGGCCGAGCAGTACTTC.